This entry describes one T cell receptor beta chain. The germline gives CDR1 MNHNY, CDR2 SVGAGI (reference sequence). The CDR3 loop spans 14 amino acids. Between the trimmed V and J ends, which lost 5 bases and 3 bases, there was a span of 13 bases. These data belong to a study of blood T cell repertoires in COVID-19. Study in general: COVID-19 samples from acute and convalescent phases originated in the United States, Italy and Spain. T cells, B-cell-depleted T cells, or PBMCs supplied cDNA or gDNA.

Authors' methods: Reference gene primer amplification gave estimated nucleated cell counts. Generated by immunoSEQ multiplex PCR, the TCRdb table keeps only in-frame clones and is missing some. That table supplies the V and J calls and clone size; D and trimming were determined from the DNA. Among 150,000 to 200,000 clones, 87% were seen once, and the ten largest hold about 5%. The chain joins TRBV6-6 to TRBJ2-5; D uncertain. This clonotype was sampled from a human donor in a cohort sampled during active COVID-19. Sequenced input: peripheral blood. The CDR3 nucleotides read TGTGCCAGCAGTATGCGCCTTTATGAAGAGACCCAGTACTTC. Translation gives CASSMRLYEETQYF.